These T cell receptor beta chains were read from a single sample in a study of blood T cell repertoires in COVID-19. Using immunoSEQ multiplex PCR, the repertoire was profiled, and TCRdb retains in-frame clones only, with some absent. Among about 100,000 clones listed, around 90% were seen once. The sequenced sample was peripheral blood. The receptors here all came from a human donor in a cohort sampled during active COVID-19. The CDR3 runs from the conserved cysteine through the conserved F or W. A D gene is named only where the DNA matches it firmly. Rows may omit the clone size; those that give it use once, few, many or a size class.

TRBV28	NA	TRBD1	TRBJ2-1	TGTGCCAGCAGCTCTACAGGGGACTCCTACAATGAGCAGTTCTTC	CASSSTGDSYNEQFF
TRBV15	NA	NA	TRBJ2-1	TGTGCCACCAGCAGGGGCACATACAATGAGCAGTTCTTC	CATSRGTYNEQFF
TRBV18	NA	TRBD1	TRBJ2-7	TGTGCCAGCTCACTGGGACAGACCTACGAGCAGTACTTC	CASSLGQTYEQYF
TRBV7-6	NA	TRBD2	TRBJ2-1	TGTGCCAGCAGCTTAGCGCTAGCGGGAGTACTGCCCCGTGAGCAGTTCTTC	CASSLALAGVLPREQFF
TRBV6-1	NA	TRBD2	TRBJ2-1	TGTGCCAGCAGTGATTTGGCGGGAGGCTACAATGAGCAGTTCTTC	CASSDLAGGYNEQFF
TRBV7-3	NA	TRBD1	TRBJ2-7	TGTGCCAGCAGCCCTTCTGGGACAGGATCCTACGAGCAGTACTTC	CASSPSGTGSYEQYF
TRBV30	few	NA	TRBJ1-1	TGTGCCTGGAGTGTCAATGTAGGGGGAGCTTTCTTT	CAWSVNVGGAFF
TRBV5-4	NA	TRBD1	TRBJ2-5	TGTGCCAGCAGCTTGGGCCCAGAGGGACAGGGGGAGACCCAGTACTTC	CASSLGPEGQGETQYF
TRBV9	NA	NA	TRBJ2-2	TGTGCCAGCAGCGGGCGGGGTGGTAGCACCGGGGAGCTGTTTTTT	CASSGRGGSTGELFF
TRBV19	NA	TRBD1	TRBJ1-1	TGTGCCAGTAGAACCGGGACAGGGGGCGTTGAAGCTTTCTTT	CASRTGTGGVEAFF
TRBV9	NA	NA	TRBJ1-3	TGTGCCAGCAGCGTAGAGGGGACATTTGGAAACACCATATATTTT	CASSVEGTFGNTIYF
TRBV28	NA	NA	TRBJ1-4	TGTGCCAGCAGTTTATTGGTCCGGTACAATGAAAAACTGTTTTTT	CASSLLVRYNEKLFF